Shown below are 14 T cell receptor beta chains from a single sample sequenced in a study of PD-1 blockade in classical Hodgkin lymphoma (dated by TCRdb to 2018 to 2021). The library was produced with the immunoSEQ multiplex PCR assay. In its TCRdb copy, this immuneACCESS table keeps in-frame sequences only and misses some clones. Where compared with another copy, unresolved V genes explain less than half of these, and the others have no known cause. Present in this sample are about 25,000 clones, 81% of which were seen just once. Roughly a fifth of the sample is taken by the ten largest. In light of the paper, this sample's time point label describes: cycle 2 day 1 (C2D1) of nivolumab. All trial patients had relapsed after autologous stem cell transplantation, with cohorts A, B and C differing in prior brentuximab vedotin exposure. Sequencing was performed on peripheral blood mononuclear cells (PBMCs), taken before the second cycle of nivolumab. The receptor source for this set is a human donor with classical Hodgkin lymphoma.

The J gene is TRBJ2-3, the V gene TRBV28; 9 nucleotides match TRBD2. J lost 3 bases, V lost 6 bases, and 13 bases had no gene match. Germline V lookup: CDR1 MDHEN, CDR2 SYDVKM. CDR3 length: 17 amino acids. The DNA of the CDR3 is TGTGCCAGCAGCACCCCCGCGGGGGGGGGACAGACAGATACGCAGTATTTT. Translated: CASSTPAGGGQTDTQYF. The full variable domain, rest sourced from reference TRBV28 and TRBJ2-3, is DVKVTQSSRYLVKRTGEKVFLECVQDMDHENMFWYRQDPGLGLRLIYFSYDVKMKEKGDIPEGYSVSREKKERFSLILESASTNQTSMYLCASSTPAGGGQTDTQYFGPGTRLTVL.

This chain uses TRBV29-1 with TRBJ1-1, with D hard to call. CDR1 and CDR2 (germline): SQVTM, ANQGSEA. The CDR3 runs to 13 residues. Trimming removed 2 bases from V and 1 base from J, with 8 bases in between. The CDR3 nucleotides read TGCAGCGTTGAACGGGCCGGGAACACTGAAGCTTTCTTT. Translation: CSVERAGNTEAFF.

This clone came up a few times. V is TRBV28 and J is TRBJ2-1; 7 bases fit TRBD1. The germline gives CDR1 MDHEN, CDR2 SYDVKM. After removal of 5 bases from V and 8 bases from J, the junction contained 0 bases not matched to a gene. The CDR3 spans 11 residues. CDR3 in amino acids: CASSDRDEQFF. CDR3 nucleotide sequence: TGTGCCAGCAGTGACAGGGATGAGCAGTTCTTC.

This clone is termed medium-sized (0.01 to 0.1%). The V call is TRBV5-1, the J call TRBJ2-3; 9 bases agree with TRBD2. The CDR3 has 16 residues. Germline CDR1 is SGHRS and CDR2 is YFSETQ. J was trimmed by 2 bases and V by 2 bases; bases with no gene match: 6. In DNA form, the CDR3 reads TGCGCCAGCAGCTTAAGCGGGAGGCGATCCACAGATACGCAGTATTTT. It specifies CASSLSGRRSTDTQYF.

For this clone: The junction departs from the called germline gene at one end, perhaps through a read error. V is TRBV28 and J is TRBJ2-1, with D possibly being TRBD2 (5 bases). The germline gives CDR1 MDHEN, CDR2 SYDVKM. The CDR3 contains 16 residues. The CDR3 loop is CASTLTNGGSYNEQFF. The CDR3 DNA reads TGTGCCAGCACTTTAACGAACGGCGGGTCCTACAATGAGCAGTTCTTC.

V is TRBV18 and J is TRBJ2-1; 14 nucleotides align to TRBD2. Germline trimming cut 4 bases from V and 7 bases from J; bases unmatched to any gene: 3. Germline assignment: CDR1 KGHSH and CDR2 LQKENI. CDR3 length equals 15 residues. CDR3: CASSQGLAGANEQFF. CDR3 DNA: TGTGCCAGCTCACAGGGACTAGCGGGAGCTAATGAGCAGTTCTTC.

This clone appeared a few times. The chain links TRBV7-3 to TRBJ2-5; a weak D match, TRBD2 (7 bases). The CDR3 has 14 amino acids. The V and J ends lost 5 bases and 1 base respectively, with 11 bases between them. Looked up from germline, CDR1 is SGHTA and CDR2 is FQGTGA. CDR3 bases: TGTGCCAGCAGCGAGGGGGGGTCCCAAGAGACCCAGTACTTC. It encodes CASSEGGSQETQYF.

This rearrangement joins TRBV30 to TRBJ1-5, with D tentatively TRBD1 (6 bases). Germline V CDR1 and CDR2: GTSNPN, SVGIG (reference sequence). The CDR3 runs to 13 residues. Trimming stripped 0 bases from V and 6 bases from J, with 9 bases between. The DNA of the CDR3 is TGTGCCTGGAGTGTACAGGGTGGTCAGCCCCAGCATTTT. This encodes CAWSVQGGQPQHF.

This clone came up once. The chain combines TRBV27 with TRBJ1-3; no clear D gene. CDR1 and CDR2 (germline): MNHEY, SMNVEV (reference sequence). The CDR3 runs to 17 residues. Between the trimmed V and J ends, which lost 2 bases and 0 bases, there was a span of 14 bases. The CDR3 protein is CASSLSGLFRSGNTIYF. The CDR3 nucleotides are TGTGCCAGCAGTTTAAGCGGTCTCTTCCGCTCTGGAAACACCATATATTTT.

V and J are TRBV14 and TRBJ2-5, with a possible D match to TRBD1 (5 bases). CDR1 SGHDN and CDR2 FVKESK come from the germline V gene. The CDR3 loop spans 15 amino acids. The V end was cut by 4 bases, the J end by 1 base, with 13 bases between. The CDR3 DNA reads TGTGCCAGCAGCCCCACACTGGGGCTCCAAGAGACCCAGTACTTC. Translating it yields CASSPTLGLQETQYF.

This chain connects TRBV2 to TRBJ2-5; D is undetermined. This CDR3 has 13 residues. With 8 bases removed from V and 5 bases from J, the gap between germline ends came to 15 bases. Germline V gene data show CDR1 as SNHLY and CDR2 as FYNNEI. CDR3 coding DNA: TGTGCCAGCCGGGTGGGATTTCGGGAGACCCAGTACTTC. Amino acids: CASRVGFRETQYF.

This chain connects TRBV7-3 to TRBJ2-1; D is perhaps TRBD1 (5 bases). The CDR3 loop spans 12 amino acids. Trimming pared 2 bases from V and 7 bases from J, leaving 6 bases between. Per germline, CDR1 SGHTA and CDR2 FQGTGA. CDR3 sequence reads: CASSLQGNEQFF. The CDR3 DNA reads TGTGCCAGCAGCTTACAGGGAAATGAGCAGTTCTTC.

This clone was detected only a few times. In DNA, the CDR3 is TGTGCCAGCAGCCGAGGGACTGTAGAGACCCAGTACTTC. Its translation is CASSRGTVETQYF. The chain links TRBV7-6 to TRBJ2-5; perhaps TRBD2 as D (6 bases). Germline V lookup: CDR1 SGHVS, CDR2 FNYEAQ. This CDR3 comprises 13 residues. V lost 5 bases, J lost 4 bases, and 11 bases lay in between.

The chain employs TRBV29-1 and TRBJ2-3; 8 nucleotides line up with TRBD2. J lost 8 bases, V lost 3 bases, and 19 bases had no gene match. Germline lookup yields CDR1 SQVTM and CDR2 ANQGSEA. CDR3 length equals 17 residues. The chain's CDR3 is CSVDVGSARAGVSTQYF. Written as DNA, the CDR3 is TGCAGCGTTGATGTAGGTTCAGCGCGAGCGGGAGTATCTACGCAGTATTTT.